This TCR beta chain is from a study of T cells in women clearing cervical HPV infection. The CDR3 spans 15 residues. V lost 0 bases, J lost 4 bases, and 9 bases lay in between. Germline CDR1 is KGHSH and CDR2 is LQKENI. A remark on this clone: The observed sequence ends 3 residues before the CDR3 terminus, with the missing tail filled in from the germline J gene.

Libraries were prepared by immunoSEQ multiplex PCR; TCRdb keeps only in-frame clonotypes and omits some of them. The table counts about 26,000 clones; 11% lies in the top ten. The sequence derives from a woman between 18 and 70 years old with a cervical HPV16 infection that either progressed to CIN3+ or cleared (not recorded which). The sample was blood buffy coat. This chain uses TRBV18 with TRBJ1-4, with a possible D match to TRBD1 (5 bases). CDR3 DNA, as far as it was read: TGTGCCAGCTCACCACCGGGGCTTGTTAATGAAAAA. Encoded protein: CASSPPGLVNEK. The entire CDR3 sequence reads CASSPPGLVNEKLFF.